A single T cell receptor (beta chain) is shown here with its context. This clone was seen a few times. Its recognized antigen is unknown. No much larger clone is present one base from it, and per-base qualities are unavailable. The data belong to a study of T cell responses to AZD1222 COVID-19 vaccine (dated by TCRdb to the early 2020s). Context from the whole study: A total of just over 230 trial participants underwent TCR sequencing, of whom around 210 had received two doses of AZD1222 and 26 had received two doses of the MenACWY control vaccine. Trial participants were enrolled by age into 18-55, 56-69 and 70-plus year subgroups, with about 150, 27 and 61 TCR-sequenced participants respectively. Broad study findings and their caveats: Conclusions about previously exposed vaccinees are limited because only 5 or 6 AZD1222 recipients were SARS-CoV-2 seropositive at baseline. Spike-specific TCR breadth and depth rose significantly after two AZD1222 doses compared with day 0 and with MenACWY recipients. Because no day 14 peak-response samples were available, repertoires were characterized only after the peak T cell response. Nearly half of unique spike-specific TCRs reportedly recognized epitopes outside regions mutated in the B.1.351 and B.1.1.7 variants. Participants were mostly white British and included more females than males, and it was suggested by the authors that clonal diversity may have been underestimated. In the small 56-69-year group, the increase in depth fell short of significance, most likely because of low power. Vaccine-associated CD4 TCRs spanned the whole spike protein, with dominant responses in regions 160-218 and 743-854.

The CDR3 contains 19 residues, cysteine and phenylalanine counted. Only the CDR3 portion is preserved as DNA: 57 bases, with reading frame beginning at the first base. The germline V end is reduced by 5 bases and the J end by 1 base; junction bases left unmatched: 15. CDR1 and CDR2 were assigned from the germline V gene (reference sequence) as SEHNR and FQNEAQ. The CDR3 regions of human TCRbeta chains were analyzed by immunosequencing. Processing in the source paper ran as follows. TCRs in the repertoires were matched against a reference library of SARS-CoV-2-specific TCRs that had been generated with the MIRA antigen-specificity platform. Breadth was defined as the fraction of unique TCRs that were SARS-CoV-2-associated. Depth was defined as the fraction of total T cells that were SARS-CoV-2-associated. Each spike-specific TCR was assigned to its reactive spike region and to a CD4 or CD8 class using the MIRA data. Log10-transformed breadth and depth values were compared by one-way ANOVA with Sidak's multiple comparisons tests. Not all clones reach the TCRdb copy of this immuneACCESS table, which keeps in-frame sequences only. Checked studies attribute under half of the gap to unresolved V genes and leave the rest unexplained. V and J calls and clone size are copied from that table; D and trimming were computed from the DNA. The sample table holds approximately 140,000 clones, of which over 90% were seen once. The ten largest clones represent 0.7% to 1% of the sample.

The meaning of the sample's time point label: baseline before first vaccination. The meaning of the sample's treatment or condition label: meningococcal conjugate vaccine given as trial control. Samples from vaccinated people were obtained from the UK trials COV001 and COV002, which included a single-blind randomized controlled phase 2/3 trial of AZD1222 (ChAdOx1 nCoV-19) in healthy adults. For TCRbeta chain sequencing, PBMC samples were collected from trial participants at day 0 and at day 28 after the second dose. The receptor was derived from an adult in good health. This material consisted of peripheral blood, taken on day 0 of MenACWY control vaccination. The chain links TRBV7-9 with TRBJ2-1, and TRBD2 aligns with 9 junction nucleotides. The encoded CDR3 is CASSPSASGATTSYNEQFF. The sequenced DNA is TGTGCCAGCAGCCCTTCGGCTAGCGGGGCCACCACTTCCTACAATGAGCAGTTCTTC.